The 16 T cell receptor beta chains listed next were all sequenced from one sample in a study of blood T cell repertoires in COVID-19. Method: immunoSEQ multiplex PCR; TCRdb's copy keeps in-frame clones and lacks some. Seen here are about 140,000 clones, roughly 84% observed once, and the top ten hold around 9.5%. Sequencing was performed on peripheral blood. These receptors came from a man younger than 40 with COVID-19, enrolled during active disease.

This chain connects TRBV19 to TRBJ2-1; 12 bases align to TRBD2. Germline CDR1 reads LNHDA; CDR2 reads SQIVND (reference sequence). The CDR3 is 16 residues long. Losses at the gene ends were 6 bases for V and 3 bases for J; bases not matched to a gene: 6. CDR3 bases: TGTGCCAGTAGATCCAAACTAGCGGGAGGCTACAATGAGCAGTTCTTC. Its protein product is CASRSKLAGGYNEQFF.

The V gene is TRBV24-1, the J gene TRBJ1-4, with D perhaps matching TRBD1 (5 bases). The germline V gene encodes CDR1 KGHDR and CDR2 SFDVKD. The CDR3 extends over 15 amino acids. Trimming removed 3 bases from V and 8 bases from J, with 15 bases in between. CDR3 amino acids: CATSDPRGAGEKLFF. CDR3 nucleotide sequence: TGTGCCACCAGTGATCCCCGTGGGGCCGGGGAAAAACTGTTTTTT.

The V and J genes are TRBV29-1 and TRBJ1-3; D remains ambiguous. Germline-derived CDR1 and CDR2 are SQVTM and ANQGSEA. This CDR3 comprises 13 residues. The ends were cut back, 4 bases at V and 0 bases at J, with 7 bases in the middle. This CDR3 is CSVGGFSGNTIYF. The CDR3 DNA reads as TGCAGCGTTGGCGGATTCTCTGGAAACACCATATATTTT.

The genes are TRBV11-3 and TRBJ2-1, with D tentatively TRBD1 (7 bases). Germline CDR1 reads SGHNT; CDR2 reads YENEEA. The germline V and J ends were trimmed by 0 bases and 2 bases, with 11 bases remaining between them. There are 16 residues in the CDR3. The CDR3 nucleotides are TGTGCCAGCAGCTTAGAGACAGGGAGGCCCTACAATGAGCAGTTCTTC. Translated: CASSLETGRPYNEQFF.

V is TRBV7-9 and J is TRBJ2-7, with 7 bases matching TRBD1. The V gene's germline CDR1 is SEHNR and CDR2 FQNEAQ (reference sequence). V was pared by 5 bases and J by 0 bases, with 7 bases of the junction left unmatched. The CDR3 runs 15 residues. CDR3 region: CASSNRQGSSYEQYF. In DNA form, the CDR3 reads TGTGCCAGCAGCAACCGACAGGGAAGCTCCTACGAGCAGTACTTC.

The chain links TRBV7-6 to TRBJ1-6, with TRBD1 as a possible D gene (6 bases). Trimming shortened V by 1 base and J by 7 bases, and 11 bases separated the two germline ends. Germline CDR1 SGHVS, CDR2 FNYEAQ. CDR3 length equals 15 residues. The CDR3 DNA follows: TGTGCCAGCAGCTTAGTCGGACAGCTGAATTCACCCCTCCACTTT. Amino acids: CASSLVGQLNSPLHF.

The V gene is TRBV6-5, the J gene TRBJ2-3, with D possibly being TRBD2 (5 bases). Germline V CDR1 and CDR2: MNHEY, SVGAGI. V lost 6 bases and J 4 bases, leaving 14 bases between the germline ends. The CDR3 extends over 14 amino acids. DNA of the CDR3: TGTGCCAGCAGAGCCGGAGGAGCACCAGATACGCAGTATTTT. Protein: CASRAGGAPDTQYF.

The chain couples TRBV18 to TRBJ1-2, with D possibly being TRBD1 (6 bases). Trimming cost V 2 bases and J 4 bases, with 8 bases left between them. Looked up from germline, CDR1 is KGHSH and CDR2 is LQKENI. This CDR3 has 13 amino acids. CDR3 bases: TGTGCCAGCTCACCAGGACAGATCTATGGCTACACCTTC. It codes for CASSPGQIYGYTF.

The chain combines TRBV5-1 with TRBJ1-1; 7 positions match TRBD1. There are 15 residues in the CDR3. CDR1 and CDR2 (germline): SGHRS, YFSETQ. J was trimmed by 2 bases and V by 3 bases; bases with no gene match: 7. CDR3 nucleotide sequence: TGCGCCAGCAGCTCGGCCGGGACAGCAAACACTGAAGCTTTCTTT. This sequence encodes CASSSAGTANTEAFF.

This clone was found once. V usage is TRBV5-1 and J usage is TRBJ2-1; the match to TRBD2 covers 12 bases. Germline trimming cut 3 bases from V and 5 bases from J; bases unmatched to any gene: 6. Germline V gene data show CDR1 as SGHRS and CDR2 as YFSETQ. CDR3 size: 16 residues. CDR3 in DNA: TGCGCCAGCAGCTCCCCCGGGACTAGCGGGCACAATGAGCAGTTCTTC. It encodes CASSSPGTSGHNEQFF.

The V gene is TRBV28, the J gene TRBJ2-5; D is perhaps TRBD2 (5 bases). Germline CDR1 reads MDHEN; CDR2 reads SYDVKM. The CDR3 is 14 residues long. V lost 2 bases, J lost 2 bases, and 9 bases lay in between. The CDR3 nucleotides read TGTGCCAGCAGTTTAGGGGAGACTCAAGAGACCCAGTACTTC. Amino acids: CASSLGETQETQYF.

This chain links TRBV10-1 with TRBJ2-7, with D perhaps matching TRBD2 (5 bases). This CDR3 has 13 amino acids. The germline CDR1 and CDR2 sequences are WNHNN and SYGVQD (reference sequence). V was shortened by 5 bases and J by 4 bases, with 12 bases between the two germline ends. CDR3 bases: TGCGCCAGCAGTCCCGGGGAAACTTACGAGCAGTACTTC. Encoded protein: CASSPGETYEQYF.

This clone has only one observation. The DNA for the CDR3 is TGTGCCAGCAGCGAAACAGGGGGTCTAAATGAAAAACTGTTTTTT. This translates into CASSETGGLNEKLFF. V and J are TRBV7-3 and TRBJ1-4; 8 bases map to TRBD1. The length of the CDR3 is 15 residues. Germline-derived CDR1 and CDR2 are SGHTA and FQGTGA. With 5 bases clipped from V and 5 bases from J, the junction kept 7 bases outside the gene matches.

V usage is TRBV27 and J usage is TRBJ2-4, with 11 bases identical to TRBD1. CDR1 is MNHEY, CDR2 SMNVEV, per germline (reference sequence). This CDR3 contains 22 residues. After removal of 6 bases from V and 1 base from J, the junction contained 23 bases not matched to a gene. This CDR3 reads CASRGQGGVAGHIGVAKNIQYF. The CDR3 coding sequence is TGTGCCAGCAGGGGACAGGGGGGAGTAGCGGGACATATAGGTGTCGCCAAAAACATTCAGTACTTC.

The V and J genes are TRBV7-2 and TRBJ2-7, with 8 bases that match TRBD2. The ends lost 11 bases at V and 0 bases at J; junction bases unmatched: 6. Germline CDR1 and CDR2: SGHTA and FQGNSA. This CDR3 has 13 amino acids. Here the CDR3 DNA reads TGTGCCGTGGGGCGGGGGGACTCCTACGAGCAGTACTTC. Translation gives CAVGRGDSYEQYF.

V usage is TRBV19 and J usage is TRBJ1-6; possibly TRBD1 for D (6 bases). Germline values: CDR1 LNHDA, CDR2 SQIVND (reference sequence). This CDR3 spans 14 amino acids. V lost 9 bases and J 7 bases, leaving 16 bases between the germline ends. CDR3 sequence reads: CASQPRGKNSPLHF. The CDR3 coding sequence is TGTGCCAGCCAACCCAGGGGTAAGAATTCACCCCTCCACTTT.